This TCR beta chain was captured in a study of T cell changes during pregnancy in multiple sclerosis. Germline loops: CDR1 MDHEN, CDR2 SYDVKM. The CDR3 is 14 residues long. Unmatched junction bases numbered 6, after V lost 7 bases and J lost 2 bases. Some clones are missing from TCRdb's copy, which holds only in-frame ones; the method was immunoSEQ multiplex PCR. The sample lists about 75,000 clones, roughly 90% occurring once. V is TRBV28 and J is TRBJ2-3, with TRBD2 matching 7 bases. The specimen was peripheral blood, collected in the first trimester of pregnancy. This clonotype was sampled from a female donor in good health, enrolled as a control in a pregnancy study. As DNA, the CDR3 is TGTGCCAGCAAAGTGGGGACTACCACAGATACGCAGTATTTT. This gives the protein CASKVGTTTDTQYF.